This T cell receptor beta chain was documented in a study of T cells in Graves' hyperthyroidism and ophthalmopathy. Lactation, pregnancy, other autoimmune disease or uncontrolled infection excluded patients. Diagnostic decisions used clinical symptoms, serum thyroxine and TRAb, thyroid ultrasound and orbital computed tomography. The CDR3 regions of TCR beta were amplified from RNA transcripts. First-round RT-PCR with HTBI primers amplified the TCR CDR3 region. Each CDR3 protein is one row after TCRdb ran MiXCR on the multiplex PCR reads. The table has fewer than 200,000 distinct CDR3 sequences, 9.4% seen once. This clonotype has at least ten counts. Antigen specificity is unknown. CDR1 and CDR2 from the germline V gene are MNHNS and SASEGT. V was cut by 10 bases and J by 3 bases, with 12 bases left in between. The CDR3 totals 12 residues. Study-wide results and caveats: Most thyroid-expanded clonotypes above 0.001 were also found in blood.

This clonotype originated in a woman aged 18-30 years with Graves' hyperthyroidism that later progressed to Graves' ophthalmopathy. The chain carries TRBV6-1 and TRBJ2-5; no clear D. The sequenced material came from blood. CDR3 in amino acids: CATQDGKETQYF. The CDR3 nucleotides are TGTGCCACCCAGGACGGCAAAGAGACCCAGTACTTC.